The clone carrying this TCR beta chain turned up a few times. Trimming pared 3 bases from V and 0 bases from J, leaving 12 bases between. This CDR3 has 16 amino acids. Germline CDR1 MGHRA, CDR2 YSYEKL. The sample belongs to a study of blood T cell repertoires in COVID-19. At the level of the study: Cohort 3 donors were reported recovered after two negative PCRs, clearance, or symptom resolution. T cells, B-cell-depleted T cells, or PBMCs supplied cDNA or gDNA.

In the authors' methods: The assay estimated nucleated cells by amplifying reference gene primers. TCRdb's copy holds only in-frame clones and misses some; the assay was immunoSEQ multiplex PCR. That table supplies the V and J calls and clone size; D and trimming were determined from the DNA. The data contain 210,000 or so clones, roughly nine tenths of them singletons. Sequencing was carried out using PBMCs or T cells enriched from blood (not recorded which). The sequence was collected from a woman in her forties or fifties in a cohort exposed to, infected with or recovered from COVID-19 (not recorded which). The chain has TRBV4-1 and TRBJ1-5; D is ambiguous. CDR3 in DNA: TGCGCCAGCAGCCATACAGACTACGGTAGCAATCAGCCCCAGCATTTT. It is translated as CASSHTDYGSNQPQHF.